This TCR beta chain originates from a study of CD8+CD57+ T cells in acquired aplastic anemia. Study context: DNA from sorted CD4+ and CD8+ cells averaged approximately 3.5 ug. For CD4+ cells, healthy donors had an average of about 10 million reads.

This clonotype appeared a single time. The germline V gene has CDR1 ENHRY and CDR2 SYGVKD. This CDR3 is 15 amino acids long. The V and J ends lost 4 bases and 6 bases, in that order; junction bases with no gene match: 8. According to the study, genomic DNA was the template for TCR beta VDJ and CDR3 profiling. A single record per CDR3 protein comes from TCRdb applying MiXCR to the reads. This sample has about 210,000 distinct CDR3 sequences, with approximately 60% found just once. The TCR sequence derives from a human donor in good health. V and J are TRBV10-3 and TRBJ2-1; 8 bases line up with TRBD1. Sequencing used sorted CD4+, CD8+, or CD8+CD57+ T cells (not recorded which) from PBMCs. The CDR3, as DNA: TGTGCCATCAGTGGGGCGGACAGGGTGGTCAATGAGCAGTTCTTC. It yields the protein CAISGADRVVNEQFF.